One and the same sample provided the 2 T cell receptor beta chains below, sequenced in a study of shared clonotypes between healthy human individuals (dated by TCRdb to 2020 to 2021). CD8 naive samples were obtained by positive selection for CCR7 among CD45RO-negative cells, yielding a CD45RA+CCR7+ population from which TemRA cells were excluded. The protocol used for the library was the immunoSEQ multiplex PCR assay. As stored in TCRdb, this immuneACCESS dataset retains in-frame rearrangements with V and J assigned. A fraction of the clones does not appear; measured against another copy, unresolved V genes explain less than half of the discrepancy, and the remainder lacks a known reason. The sample contains about 1,900,000 clones, roughly 95% of them found a single time. The top ten constitute 0.9% to 1.5% of the sample. The source material was naive CD8+ T cells sorted from blood. In the paper's terms, the cell subset or site label means: CD45RA+CCR7+. These receptors were taken from a man aged 18 to 29 in good health.

The chain links TRBV9 to TRBJ1-3; weak D call: TRBD1 (5 bases). The CDR3 runs to 17 residues. V lost 1 base to trimming and J lost 7 bases, with 21 bases between them. Germline V gives CDR1 SGDLS, CDR2 YYNGEE. This CDR3 is CASSVTEVWGWENTIYF. Here the CDR3 DNA reads TGTGCCAGCAGCGTAACCGAAGTTTGGGGGTGGGAGAACACCATATATTTT.

The chain is built from TRBV13 and TRBJ1-2, with 9 bases lining up with TRBD1. The CDR3 totals 13 residues. Germline trimming cut 5 bases from V and 7 bases from J; bases unmatched to any gene: 5. Germline-derived CDR1 and CDR2 are PRHDT and FYEKMQ (reference sequence). The CDR3 nucleotides are TGTGCCAGCAGCGAACAGGGGGCAGGTGGCTACACCTTC. Protein sequence: CASSEQGAGGYTF.